A selection of T cell receptor beta chains follows, all from one sample in a study of blood T cell repertoires in COVID-19. Method: immunoSEQ multiplex PCR; TCRdb's copy keeps in-frame clones and lacks some. The data contain about 290,000 clones, about 90% of them seen just once; the ten biggest clones take up more than 9.5%. Sequences were obtained from peripheral blood. The source of these receptors is a woman aged 25 to 39 with COVID-19, enrolled during active disease. CDR3s include the opening cysteine and the closing phenylalanine or tryptophan. Each record gives: V gene, clone size, D gene, J gene, CDR3 DNA, CDR3 protein. D genes are given only for firm matches. Size is stated for part of the rows, as once, few or many counts, or as a class when the clone is expanded.

v_gene: TRBV28
abundance: NA
d_gene: NA
j_gene: TRBJ1-1
CDR3nt: TGTGCCAGCAGTTTCGGCAGGGTCGCTTTCTTT
CDR3aa: CASSFGRVAFF

v_gene: TRBV3-1/TRBV3-2
abundance: NA
d_gene: NA
j_gene: TRBJ2-2
CDR3nt: TGTGCCAGCAGCCAAGATCGAACCGGGACCGGGGAGCTGTTTTTT
CDR3aa: CASSQDRTGTGELFF

v_gene: TRBV9
abundance: NA
d_gene: TRBD1
j_gene: TRBJ2-7
CDR3nt: TGTGCCAGCAGCGTCGGACAGGGATACTACGAGCAGTACTTC
CDR3aa: CASSVGQGYYEQYF

v_gene: TRBV19
abundance: NA
d_gene: TRBD1
j_gene: TRBJ1-5
CDR3nt: TGTGCCAGTATAGGGGCAGGGGGAACAAATCAGCCCCAGCATTTT
CDR3aa: CASIGAGGTNQPQHF

v_gene: TRBV12-3/TRBV12-4
abundance: NA
d_gene: NA
j_gene: TRBJ2-5
CDR3nt: TGTGCCAGCAGTGACAGCATCCAAGAGACCCAGTACTTC
CDR3aa: CASSDSIQETQYF

v_gene: TRBV19
abundance: NA
d_gene: NA
j_gene: TRBJ2-2
CDR3nt: TGTGCCAGTAGTATTTCCTACTCGACTATAAACACCGGGGAGCTGTTTTTT
CDR3aa: CASSISYSTINTGELFF

v_gene: TRBV2
abundance: few
d_gene: NA
j_gene: TRBJ1-6
CDR3nt: TGTGCCAGCAGTCGCCTGAGGTATACTTATAATTCACCCCTCCACTTT
CDR3aa: CASSRLRYTYNSPLHF

v_gene: TRBV7-6
abundance: NA
d_gene: NA
j_gene: TRBJ1-4
CDR3nt: TGTGCCAGCAGCTTAGGAGGGTTTGTTACTAATGAAAAACTGTTTTTT
CDR3aa: CASSLGGFVTNEKLFF

v_gene: TRBV2
abundance: NA
d_gene: TRBD1
j_gene: TRBJ1-6
CDR3nt: TGTGCCAGCAGATCAAAGGGACAGCCAACCTTGACCCTCCACTTT
CDR3aa: CASRSKGQPTLTLHF

v_gene: TRBV27
abundance: once
d_gene: NA
j_gene: TRBJ2-7
CDR3nt: TGTGCCAGCAGTCCGAACCCGGAGAGGTTCTACGAGCAGTACTTC
CDR3aa: CASSPNPERFYEQYF

v_gene: TRBV19
abundance: NA
d_gene: NA
j_gene: TRBJ2-7
CDR3nt: TGTGCCAGTAGTGTCTCAGGGTCCTACGAGCAGTACTTC
CDR3aa: CASSVSGSYEQYF

v_gene: TRBV4-1
abundance: NA
d_gene: TRBD1
j_gene: TRBJ1-2
CDR3nt: TGCGCCAGCAGCCCCGGGGCTCAGGGGGACTATGGCTACACCTTC
CDR3aa: CASSPGAQGDYGYTF

v_gene: TRBV19
abundance: NA
d_gene: NA
j_gene: TRBJ2-5
CDR3nt: TGTGCCAGTAAAGAGTCAACAGGGTGGACGGAGACCCAGTACTTC
CDR3aa: CASKESTGWTETQYF

v_gene: TRBV19
abundance: NA
d_gene: TRBD1
j_gene: TRBJ1-4
CDR3nt: TGTGCCAGTAGTATCGGGACAGGAAAGAATGAAAAACTGTTTTTT
CDR3aa: CASSIGTGKNEKLFF

v_gene: TRBV19
abundance: NA
d_gene: TRBD2
j_gene: TRBJ2-7
CDR3nt: TGTGCCAGTACCGCGGGACTAGCGGGCTCCTACGAGCAGTACTTC
CDR3aa: CASTAGLAGSYEQYF

v_gene: TRBV10-1
abundance: few
d_gene: NA
j_gene: TRBJ1-6
CDR3nt: TGCGCCATCAACGGGACACGGAGTTCACCCCTCCACTTT
CDR3aa: CAINGTRSSPLHF

v_gene: TRBV6-1
abundance: NA
d_gene: TRBD1
j_gene: TRBJ2-1
CDR3nt: TGTGCCAGCAGTGGTCTACAGGGGGCCTCCTACAATGAGCAGTTCTTC
CDR3aa: CASSGLQGASYNEQFF

v_gene: TRBV9
abundance: NA
d_gene: TRBD1
j_gene: TRBJ2-7
CDR3nt: TGTGCCAGCAGCGACCACCGGGACAGGGGGCGCAGGGAGCAGTACTTC
CDR3aa: CASSDHRDRGRREQYF

v_gene: TRBV7-6
abundance: NA
d_gene: TRBD2
j_gene: TRBJ2-2
CDR3nt: TGTGCCAGCAGCTCGGGACTAGCGGGGGGGTCCGGGGAGCTGTTTTTT
CDR3aa: CASSSGLAGGSGELFF

v_gene: TRBV28
abundance: NA
d_gene: TRBD1
j_gene: TRBJ2-2
CDR3nt: TGTGCCAGCAGTTTATTCGGACAGGGAATTTTTTCCGGGGAGCTGTTTTTT
CDR3aa: CASSLFGQGIFSGELFF

v_gene: TRBV6-2/TRBV6-3
abundance: NA
d_gene: TRBD1
j_gene: TRBJ1-1
CDR3nt: TGTGCCAGCAGTTCGATTTCCCCCCCGCACAGGGGACGGGACACTGAAGCTTTCTTT
CDR3aa: CASSSISPPHRGRDTEAFF

v_gene: TRBV21-1
abundance: NA
d_gene: NA
j_gene: TRBJ2-1
CDR3nt: TGTGCCAGCAGCAAAGGACCAGGGTACACCTACAATGAGCAGTTCTTC
CDR3aa: CASSKGPGYTYNEQFF

v_gene: TRBV5-1
abundance: NA
d_gene: NA
j_gene: TRBJ2-2
CDR3nt: TGCGCCAGCAGCTTCTCTATTTCGAACACCGGGGAGCTGTTTTTT
CDR3aa: CASSFSISNTGELFF

v_gene: TRBV7-9
abundance: NA
d_gene: NA
j_gene: TRBJ1-6
CDR3nt: TGTGCCAGCAGCTTAACGGGGTTTGATTCACCCCTCCACTTT
CDR3aa: CASSLTGFDSPLHF

v_gene: TRBV24-1
abundance: NA
d_gene: TRBD1
j_gene: TRBJ2-1
CDR3nt: TGTGCCACCAGTGATCCCGGGACAGGGACTTACAATGAGCAGTTCTTC
CDR3aa: CATSDPGTGTYNEQFF

v_gene: TRBV15
abundance: once
d_gene: NA
j_gene: TRBJ2-3
CDR3nt: TGTGCCACCAGCAGATCCAGGGAGGCCACAGATACGCAGTATTTT
CDR3aa: CATSRSREATDTQYF

v_gene: TRBV18
abundance: NA
d_gene: TRBD1
j_gene: TRBJ2-7
CDR3nt: TGTGCCAGCTCACCACCGGGACAGGGGGCTGGAGAGCAGTACTTC
CDR3aa: CASSPPGQGAGEQYF

v_gene: TRBV18
abundance: NA
d_gene: NA
j_gene: TRBJ2-7
CDR3nt: TGTGCCAGCTCACCACCGGGGCAGGGGCTGGGGGAGCAGTACTTC
CDR3aa: CASSPPGQGLGEQYF

v_gene: TRBV28
abundance: NA
d_gene: NA
j_gene: TRBJ1-1
CDR3nt: TGTGCCAGCAGGAAAATCCAGGGAGGGGCGAACACTGAAGCTTTCTTT
CDR3aa: CASRKIQGGANTEAFF

v_gene: TRBV3-1/TRBV3-2
abundance: NA
d_gene: TRBD1
j_gene: TRBJ1-5
CDR3nt: TGTGCCAGCAGCTTCAGGGGGATCTATAGCAATCAGCCCCAGCATTTT
CDR3aa: CASSFRGIYSNQPQHF

v_gene: TRBV5-1
abundance: NA
d_gene: NA
j_gene: TRBJ2-1
CDR3nt: TGCGCCAGCAGCCGTGGAGGGCCAGCTGAGCAGTTCTTC
CDR3aa: CASSRGGPAEQFF

v_gene: TRBV27
abundance: NA
d_gene: NA
j_gene: TRBJ1-5
CDR3nt: TGTGCCAACAACAGGGAGTCCTATAGCAATCAGCCCCAGCATTTT
CDR3aa: CANNRESYSNQPQHF

v_gene: TRBV7-2
abundance: NA
d_gene: NA
j_gene: TRBJ2-2
CDR3nt: TGTGCCAGCAGCTTATATGAAGCGGTCACCGGGGAGCTGTTTTTT
CDR3aa: CASSLYEAVTGELFF

v_gene: TRBV11-3
abundance: NA
d_gene: NA
j_gene: TRBJ1-6
CDR3nt: TGTGCCAGCAGCTCAGGACCCGGAGGACCCCTCCACTTT
CDR3aa: CASSSGPGGPLHF

v_gene: TRBV28
abundance: NA
d_gene: NA
j_gene: TRBJ1-2
CDR3nt: TGTGCCCAAGACGGGCGGGTAAACGGCTACACCTTC
CDR3aa: CAQDGRVNGYTF

v_gene: TRBV10-1
abundance: NA
d_gene: NA
j_gene: TRBJ2-2
CDR3nt: TGCGCCAGCAGTGAGCAGACAGAACCCGGGGAGCTGTTTTTT
CDR3aa: CASSEQTEPGELFF

v_gene: TRBV2
abundance: NA
d_gene: NA
j_gene: TRBJ2-7
CDR3nt: TGTGCCAGCAGTCAGGTCTCCTACGAGCAGTACTTC
CDR3aa: CASSQVSYEQYF

v_gene: TRBV19
abundance: NA
d_gene: NA
j_gene: TRBJ2-1
CDR3nt: TGTGCCAGTAGTATGCGGGGTATGGGGACTGTTAATGAGCAGTTCTTC
CDR3aa: CASSMRGMGTVNEQFF

v_gene: TRBV12-5
abundance: NA
d_gene: NA
j_gene: TRBJ2-3
CDR3nt: TGTGCTAGTGGACTCTGGGGGCCTGGCACAGATACGCAGTATTTT
CDR3aa: CASGLWGPGTDTQYF

v_gene: TRBV2
abundance: NA
d_gene: TRBD1
j_gene: TRBJ2-7
CDR3nt: TGTGCCAGCAGGGGACAGACTTACTCCTACGAGCAGTACTTC
CDR3aa: CASRGQTYSYEQYF

v_gene: TRBV7-8
abundance: once
d_gene: TRBD2
j_gene: TRBJ2-7
CDR3nt: TGTGCCAGCAGCCCCCGGGGTGAGCGGGGGCACTCCTACGAGCAGTACTTC
CDR3aa: CASSPRGERGHSYEQYF

v_gene: TRBV6-5
abundance: NA
d_gene: NA
j_gene: TRBJ2-7
CDR3nt: TGTGCCAGCAGTTACTCCGGAGGGATCTACGAGCAGTACTTC
CDR3aa: CASSYSGGIYEQYF

v_gene: TRBV7-9
abundance: NA
d_gene: NA
j_gene: TRBJ1-6
CDR3nt: TGTGCCAGCAGCTTAGGGCAGACCTATAATTCACCCCTCCACTTT
CDR3aa: CASSLGQTYNSPLHF

v_gene: TRBV6-4
abundance: NA
d_gene: TRBD1
j_gene: TRBJ1-6
CDR3nt: TGTGCCAGCAGTCCAACGACAGGGGATAGTAATTCACCCCTCCACTTT
CDR3aa: CASSPTTGDSNSPLHF

v_gene: TRBV7-9
abundance: NA
d_gene: TRBD2
j_gene: TRBJ2-5
CDR3nt: TGTGCCAGCAGCTTTCCCCCACTAGCGGGGGGGAGGGAGACCCAGTACTTC
CDR3aa: CASSFPPLAGGRETQYF

v_gene: TRBV9
abundance: NA
d_gene: NA
j_gene: TRBJ2-5
CDR3nt: TGTGCCAGCAGCGTAGTACGGCAGGGCAGAGAGACCCAGTACTTC
CDR3aa: CASSVVRQGRETQYF

v_gene: TRBV5-4
abundance: once
d_gene: NA
j_gene: TRBJ1-1
CDR3nt: TGTGCCAGCAGCTTGGCCGTTCCTAGGGGCACTGAAGCTTTCTTT
CDR3aa: CASSLAVPRGTEAFF

v_gene: TRBV4-1
abundance: NA
d_gene: NA
j_gene: TRBJ1-5
CDR3nt: TGCGCCAGCAGCCAAGATCTTGGGGCTAGCAATCAGCCCCAGCATTTT
CDR3aa: CASSQDLGASNQPQHF